The 22 T cell receptor beta chains below come from one sample, sequenced in a study of cytomegalovirus exposure and HLA in healthy donors (dated by TCRdb to 2016 to 2017). Receptor libraries were prepared by the immunoSEQ multiplex PCR assay. For the multiplex PCR, a mixture combining 60 forward primers for TCR Vbeta segments and 13 reverse primers for TCR Jbeta segments was used. TCRdb carries this immuneACCESS record with in-frame sequences only. Its versions omit some clonotypes, under half of them owing to an unresolved V gene in the studies checked, with the rest unexplained. Here the sample has around 300,000 clones; 84% occur a single time. 1.5% to 2% of the sample belongs to the ten largest clones. The sample taken for sequencing was PBMCs. The origin of the receptors is a woman aged 40-49 years in good health and CMV-seropositive.

This chain joins TRBV7-2 and TRBJ2-3, with TRBD2 identical over 7 bases. The CDR3 totals 15 residues. Trimming at V came to 4 bases and at J to 2 bases, leaving 6 bases not matched to a gene. CDR1 is SGHTA, CDR2 FQGNSA, per germline. CDR3 region: CASSSSGTYTDTQYF. CDR3 nucleotides: TGTGCCAGCAGCTCTAGCGGAACCTACACAGATACGCAGTATTTT.

The rearrangement joins TRBV19 to TRBJ2-1; D possibly corresponds to TRBD2 (5 bases). CDR1 and CDR2 (germline): LNHDA, SQIVND (reference sequence). The CDR3 length is 16 residues. The germline V and J ends were trimmed by 2 bases and 0 bases, with 11 bases remaining between them. The CDR3 reads CASSIQRPGSYNEQFF. In DNA form, the CDR3 reads TGTGCCAGTAGTATACAGCGGCCAGGCTCCTACAATGAGCAGTTCTTC.

This clone has a handful of counts. V is TRBV9 and J is TRBJ2-3, with D hard to call. Trimming left V 2 bases short and J 4 bases short, with 14 bases between. The germline V gene encodes CDR1 SGDLS and CDR2 YYNGEE. This CDR3 contains 15 residues. CDR3 amino acids: CASSVTSVAADTQYF. The DNA of the CDR3 is TGTGCCAGCAGCGTTACTTCCGTAGCAGCAGATACGCAGTATTTT.

The chain carries TRBV28 and TRBJ2-7; maybe TRBD2 (6 bases). The CDR3 runs 17 residues. Deletions cut 5 bases from V and 6 bases from J, with 26 bases between. Germline V gene lookup returns CDR1 MDHEN and CDR2 SYDVKM. CDR3 loop: CASSLSGGWAGGLEQYF. The CDR3 coding sequence is TGTGCCAGCAGTCTAAGTGGGGGGTGGGCAGGCGGGCTCGAGCAGTACTTC.

This chain links TRBV19 with TRBJ1-1; possible D gene TRBD1, 5 bases. Per germline, CDR1 LNHDA and CDR2 SQIVND (reference sequence). Deletions cut 1 base from V and 7 bases from J, with 10 bases between. The CDR3 has 13 residues. CDR3 region: CASSIAEGLEAFF. CDR3 bases: TGTGCCAGTAGTATAGCAGAGGGACTTGAAGCTTTCTTT.

Note on this clone: Other DNA sequences in this sample translate to the same CDR3. The V call is TRBV27, the J call TRBJ1-5; a weak D match, TRBD1 (5 bases). The V end was cut by 1 base, the J end by 5 bases, with 9 bases between. Per the germline V gene, CDR1 is MNHEY and CDR2 is SMNVEV (reference sequence). The CDR3 covers 14 residues. The CDR3 DNA is TGTGCCAGCAGTTTATGGGGGGACCATCAGCCCCAGCATTTT. It encodes CASSLWGDHQPQHF.

V gene TRBV2 combines with J gene TRBJ2-5; 11 bases agree with TRBD2. The CDR3 runs to 16 residues. After removal of 1 base from V and 3 bases from J, the junction contained 4 bases not matched to a gene. Germline CDR1 is SNHLY and CDR2 is FYNNEI. The CDR3 sequence is CASSEGVAGGEETQYF. CDR3 bases: TGTGCCAGCAGTGAAGGGGTAGCGGGGGGGGAAGAGACCCAGTACTTC.

This chain connects TRBV13 to TRBJ1-5, with 12 nucleotides matching TRBD1. CDR1 is PRHDT, CDR2 FYEKMQ, per germline (reference sequence). The CDR3 is 15 amino acids. Trimming at V came to 3 bases and at J to 7 bases, leaving 4 bases not matched to a gene. The CDR3 loop reads CASSLGQGALQPQHF. The CDR3 DNA is TGTGCCAGCAGCTTGGGACAGGGGGCACTACAGCCCCAGCATTTT.

The V and J genes are TRBV11-2 and TRBJ1-1; TRBD1 might be the D (6 bases). With 1 base removed from V and 1 base from J, the gap between germline ends came to 10 bases. The CDR3 extends over 15 amino acids. Germline V gives CDR1 SGHAT, CDR2 FQNNGV. CDR3 in DNA: TGTGCCAGCAGCTTAGTAAACAGGGAGAACACTGAAGCTTTCTTT. Amino acids: CASSLVNRENTEAFF.

The chain employs TRBV7-2 and TRBJ2-7; 8 nucleotides align to TRBD2. This CDR3 region has 16 residues. The germline V gene has CDR1 SGHTA and CDR2 FQGNSA. V trimming: 6 bases; J trimming: 6 bases; junction bases outside the gene matches: 16. Here the CDR3 reads CASSLASGLPPREQYF. The CDR3 DNA sequence: TGTGCCAGCAGTTTGGCTAGCGGGCTCCCCCCTCGCGAGCAGTACTTC.

As DNA, the CDR3 is TGTGCCAGCAGCTTTAGTCGCGGGGGTATGCGGGACGAGCAGTACTTC. As protein: CASSFSRGGMRDEQYF. The chain carries TRBV7-9 and TRBJ2-7; 7 nucleotides line up with TRBD2. Germline assignment: CDR1 SEHNR and CDR2 FQNEAQ (reference sequence). Trimming cost V 3 bases and J 5 bases; bases outside gene matches: 13. There are 16 residues in the CDR3.

The V gene is TRBV7-2, the J gene TRBJ2-7; TRBD1 is a possible D gene (6 bases). The V and J ends lost 8 bases and 2 bases respectively, with 13 bases between them. There are 13 residues in the CDR3. Germline CDR1 SGHTA, CDR2 FQGNSA. CDR3 in DNA: TGTGCCAGCCGCCCAGGGGCAGCCTACGAGCAGTACTTC. This encodes CASRPGAAYEQYF. Looking up the rest from reference TRBV7-2 and TRBJ2-7 gives the full variable domain: GAGVSQSPSNKVTEKGKDVELRCDPISGHTALYWYRQSLGQGLEFLIYFQGNSAPDKSGLPSDRFSAERTGGSVSTLTIQRTQQEDSAVYLCASRPGAAYEQYFGPGTRLTVT.

J is TRBJ2-7 and V is TRBV28, with 10 bases lining up with TRBD1. The CDR3 spans 13 residues. Looked up from germline, CDR1 is MDHEN and CDR2 is SYDVKM. J lost 5 bases, V lost 8 bases, and 6 bases had no gene match. CDR3 residues: CASLGQGGNEQYF. The CDR3 nucleotides read TGTGCCAGCCTAGGACAGGGGGGGAACGAGCAGTACTTC.

The rearrangement joins TRBV10-3 to TRBJ1-2, with a possible D match to TRBD1 (5 bases). V was cut by 4 bases and J by 1 base, with 10 bases left in between. The CDR3 runs 14 residues. Germline-derived CDR1 and CDR2 are ENHRY and SYGVKD. CDR3 sequence (DNA): TGTGCCATCAGTGCAACAGACAGTAACTATGGCTACACCTTC. Amino acids: CAISATDSNYGYTF.

This clone occurred once. This sequence joins TRBV29-1 and TRBJ2-1; possibly TRBD2 for D (5 bases). V was trimmed by 7 bases and J by 4 bases, leaving 14 bases between them. CDR3 length: 13 residues. Germline CDR1 reads SQVTM; CDR2 reads ANQGSEA. The CDR3 sequence is CSAEASQYNEQFF. As DNA, the CDR3 is TGCAGCGCCGAGGCTAGCCAGTACAATGAGCAGTTCTTC.

The rearrangement uses TRBV27 and TRBJ2-3; 7 bases agree with TRBD2. CDR1 is MNHEY, CDR2 SMNVEV, per germline (reference sequence). V dropped 4 bases and J dropped 1; count of bases not matched to a gene: 11. The CDR3 covers 17 residues. The CDR3 spells CASSSSGGRAGTDTQYF. The CDR3 nucleotides read TGTGCCAGCAGTTCCAGTGGGGGGAGGGCTGGCACAGATACGCAGTATTTT.

This chain uses TRBV6-6 with TRBJ2-7, with 13 positions matching TRBD2. Germline V CDR1 and CDR2: MNHNY, SVGAGI (reference sequence). This CDR3 spans 16 amino acids. V lost 2 bases, J lost 7 bases, and 8 bases stayed unmatched. CDR3 region: CASSYGPTSGRQEQYF. The DNA of the CDR3 is TGTGCCAGCAGTTACGGCCCGACTAGCGGGAGGCAGGAGCAGTACTTC.

The V call is TRBV11-1, the J call TRBJ2-3; a possible D gene is TRBD2 (6 bases). This CDR3 is built from 15 residues. CDR1 is SGHAT, CDR2 FQDESV, per germline (reference sequence). The V end was cut by 1 base, the J end by 3 bases, with 11 bases between. The CDR3 DNA is TGTGCCAGCAGCTTAGACGGGAGTTCTACAGATACGCAGTATTTT. Translated: CASSLDGSSTDTQYF. The whole variable domain, filled in from reference TRBV11-1 and TRBJ2-3, reads EAEVAQSPRYKITEKSQAVAFWCDPISGHATLYWYRQILGQGPELLVQFQDESVVDDSQLPKDRFSAERLKGVDSTLKIQPAELGDSAMYLCASSLDGSSTDTQYFGPGTRLTVL.

The J gene is TRBJ1-2, the V gene TRBV4-2; D possibly corresponds to TRBD1 (5 bases). The CDR3 has 14 amino acids. Germline V lookup: CDR1 LGHNA, CDR2 YNFKEQ. The V and J ends lost 1 base and 4 bases respectively, with 10 bases between them. This CDR3 is CASSQGGQFYGYTF. The CDR3 DNA is TGTGCCAGCAGCCAAGGGGGCCAGTTCTATGGCTACACCTTC.

This rearrangement joins TRBV7-9 to TRBJ2-6; TRBD1 agrees at 8 bases. The CDR3 has 16 residues. Trimming cost V 5 bases and J 3 bases; bases outside gene matches: 6. The germline gives CDR1 SEHNR, CDR2 FQNEAQ (reference sequence). This CDR3 is CASSLPTGDGANVLTF. Here the CDR3 DNA reads TGTGCCAGCAGCCTCCCGACAGGGGATGGGGCCAACGTCCTGACTTTC.

The chain couples TRBV27 to TRBJ1-5; D call uncertain. The V gene lost 2 bases and the J gene lost 4 bases, with 12 bases spanning the gap. This CDR3 spans 15 amino acids. CDR1 and CDR2 from the germline V gene are MNHEY and SMNVEV (reference sequence). DNA of the CDR3: TGTGCCAGCAGTTTAGATATGTTCGGGAATCAGCCCCAGCATTTT. Amino acid sequence: CASSLDMFGNQPQHF.

This clone was counted a single time. Here the CDR3 reads CASGWDREIRNEQFF. The CDR3, as DNA: TGTGCCAGCGGATGGGACAGGGAGATCAGGAATGAGCAGTTCTTC. The gene calls are TRBV6-1 and TRBJ2-1; 9 bases are shared with TRBD1. The CDR3 totals 15 residues. Trimming cost V 8 bases and J 7 bases; bases outside gene matches: 12. Germline CDR1 is MNHNS and CDR2 is SASEGT.